This TCR beta chain came from a study of cytomegalovirus exposure and HLA in healthy donors. Overall study results and limits: In terms of immune exposure information, only CMV serostatus was available.

Healthy bone marrow donors supplied every sample. 60 Vbeta and 13 Jbeta primers were used in PCR. Generated by immunoSEQ multiplex PCR, the TCRdb table keeps only in-frame clones and is missing some. The sample holds about 160,000 clones; less than 85% are singletons and the top ten take 1.2% to 1.5%. The V and J ends lost 0 bases and 7 bases, in that order; junction bases with no gene match: 5. CDR3 length equals 14 residues. CDR1 and CDR2 from the germline V gene are MNHNS and SASEGT. As for this clone: Its antigen is currently unknown.

What was sequenced was PBMCs. The rearrangement links TRBV6-1 to TRBJ1-2, with TRBD1 matching over 7 bases. The source of this sequence is a man aged 55 to 70 in good health and CMV-seronegative. CDR3 sequence reads: CASSEARGQFGYTF. The CDR3 coding sequence is TGTGCCAGCAGTGAAGCAAGGGGACAGTTTGGCTACACCTTC.